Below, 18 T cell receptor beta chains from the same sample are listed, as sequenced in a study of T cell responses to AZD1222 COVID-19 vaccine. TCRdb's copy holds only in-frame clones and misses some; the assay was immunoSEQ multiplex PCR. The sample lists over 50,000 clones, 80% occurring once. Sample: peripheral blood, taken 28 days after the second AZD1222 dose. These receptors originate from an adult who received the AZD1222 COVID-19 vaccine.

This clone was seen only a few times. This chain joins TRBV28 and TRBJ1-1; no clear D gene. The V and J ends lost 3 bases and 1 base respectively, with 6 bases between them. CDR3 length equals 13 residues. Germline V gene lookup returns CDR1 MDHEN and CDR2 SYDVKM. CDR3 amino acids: CASSLPGNTEAFF. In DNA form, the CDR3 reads TGTGCCAGCAGTTTGCCCGGGAACACTGAAGCTTTCTTT.

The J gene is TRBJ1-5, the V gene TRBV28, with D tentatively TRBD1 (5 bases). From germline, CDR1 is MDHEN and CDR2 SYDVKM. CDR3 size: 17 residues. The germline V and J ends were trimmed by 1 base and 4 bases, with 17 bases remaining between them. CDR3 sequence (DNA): TGTGCCAGCAGTTTATCGGGGCCCCAAACCGGGAATCAGCCCCAGCATTTT. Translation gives CASSLSGPQTGNQPQHF.

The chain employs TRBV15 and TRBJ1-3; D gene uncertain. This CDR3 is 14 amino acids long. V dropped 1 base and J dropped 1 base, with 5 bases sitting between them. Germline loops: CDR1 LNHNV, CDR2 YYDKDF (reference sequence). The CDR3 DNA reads TGTGCCACCAGCAGAGTCGGTTCTGGAAACACCATATATTTT. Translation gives CATSRVGSGNTIYF. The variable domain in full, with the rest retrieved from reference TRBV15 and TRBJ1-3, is DAMVIQNPRYQVTQFGKPVTLSCSQTLNHNVMYWYQQKSSQAPKLLFHYYDKDFNNEADTPDNFQSRRPNTSFCFLDIRSPGLGDTAMYLCATSRVGSGNTIYFGEGSWLTVV.

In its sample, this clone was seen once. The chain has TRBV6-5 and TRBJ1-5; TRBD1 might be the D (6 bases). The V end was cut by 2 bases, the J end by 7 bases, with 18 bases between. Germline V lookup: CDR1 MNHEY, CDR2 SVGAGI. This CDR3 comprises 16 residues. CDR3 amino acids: CASSYPVGGAGQPQHF. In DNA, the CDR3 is TGTGCCAGCAGTTACCCGGTGGGGGGCGCGGGGCAGCCCCAGCATTTT.

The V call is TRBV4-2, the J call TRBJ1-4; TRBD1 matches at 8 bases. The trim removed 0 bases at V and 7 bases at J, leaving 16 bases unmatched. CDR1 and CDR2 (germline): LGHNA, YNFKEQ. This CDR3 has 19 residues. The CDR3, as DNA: TGTGCCAGCAGCCAAGACGTGCAGGGGGCATTTACCCAGGCTGAAAAACTGTTTTTT. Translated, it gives CASSQDVQGAFTQAEKLFF.

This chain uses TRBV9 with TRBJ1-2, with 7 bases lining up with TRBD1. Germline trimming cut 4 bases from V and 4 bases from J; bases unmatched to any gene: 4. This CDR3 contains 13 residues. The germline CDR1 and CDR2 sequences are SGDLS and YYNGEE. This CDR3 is CASSYRGPYGYTF. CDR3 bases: TGTGCCAGCAGCTACAGGGGACCCTATGGCTACACCTTC.

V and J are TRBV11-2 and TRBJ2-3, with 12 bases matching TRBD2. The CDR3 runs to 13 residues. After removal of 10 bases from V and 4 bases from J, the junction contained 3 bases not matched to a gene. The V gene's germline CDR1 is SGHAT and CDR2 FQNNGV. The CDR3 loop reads CATSSGRADTQYF. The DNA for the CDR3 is TGTGCCACCTCTAGCGGGAGGGCAGATACGCAGTATTTT.

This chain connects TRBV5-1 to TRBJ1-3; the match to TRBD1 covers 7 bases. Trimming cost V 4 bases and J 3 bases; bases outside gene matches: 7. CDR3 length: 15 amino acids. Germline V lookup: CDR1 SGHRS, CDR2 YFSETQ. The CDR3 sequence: CASSQLTGSGNTIYF. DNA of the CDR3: TGCGCCAGCAGCCAACTGACAGGGAGTGGAAACACCATATATTTT.

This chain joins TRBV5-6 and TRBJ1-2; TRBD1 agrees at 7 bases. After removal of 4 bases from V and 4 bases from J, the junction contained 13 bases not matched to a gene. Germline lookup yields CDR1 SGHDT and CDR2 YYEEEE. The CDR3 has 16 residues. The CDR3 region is CASSPLDRDPSYGYTF. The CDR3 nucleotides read TGTGCCAGCAGCCCACTCGACAGGGACCCGAGCTATGGCTACACCTTC.

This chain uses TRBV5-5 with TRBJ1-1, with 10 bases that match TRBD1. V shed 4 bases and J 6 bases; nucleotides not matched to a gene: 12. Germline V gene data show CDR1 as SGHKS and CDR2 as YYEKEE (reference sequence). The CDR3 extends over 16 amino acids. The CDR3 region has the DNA TGTGCCAGCAGCCCACGGCCCGGGACAGGGGACTCTGAAGCTTTCTTT. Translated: CASSPRPGTGDSEAFF.

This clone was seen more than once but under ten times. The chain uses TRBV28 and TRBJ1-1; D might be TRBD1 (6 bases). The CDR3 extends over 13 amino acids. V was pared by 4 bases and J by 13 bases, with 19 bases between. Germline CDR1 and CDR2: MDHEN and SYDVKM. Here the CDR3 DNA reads TGTGCCAGCAGTTCCCTGACAGGAGCTAACATTTTCTTT. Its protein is CASSSLTGANIFF.

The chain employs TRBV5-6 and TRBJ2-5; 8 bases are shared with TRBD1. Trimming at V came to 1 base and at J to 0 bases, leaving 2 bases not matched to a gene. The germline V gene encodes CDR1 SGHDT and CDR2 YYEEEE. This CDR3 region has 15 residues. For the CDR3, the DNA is TGTGCCAGCAGCTTGACAGGGGGTTACCAAGAGACCCAGTACTTC. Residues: CASSLTGGYQETQYF. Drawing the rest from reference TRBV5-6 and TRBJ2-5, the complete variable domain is DAGVTQSPTHLIKTRGQQVTLRCSPKSGHDTVSWYQQALGQGPQFIFQYYEEEERQRGNFPDRFSGHQFPNYSSELNVNALLLGDSALYLCASSLTGGYQETQYFGPGTRLLVL.

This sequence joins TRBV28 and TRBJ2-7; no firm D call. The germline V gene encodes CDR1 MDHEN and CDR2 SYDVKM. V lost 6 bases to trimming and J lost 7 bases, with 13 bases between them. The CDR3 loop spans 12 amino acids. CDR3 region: CASSQALGEQYV. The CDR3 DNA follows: TGTGCCAGCAGCCAAGCCTTAGGGGAGCAGTACGTC.

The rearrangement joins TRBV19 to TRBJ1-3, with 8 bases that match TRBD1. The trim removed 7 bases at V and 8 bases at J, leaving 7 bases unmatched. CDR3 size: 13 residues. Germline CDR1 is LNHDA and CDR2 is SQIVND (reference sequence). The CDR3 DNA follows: TGTGCCAGTATCCAGACAGGGGTTGACACCATATATTTT. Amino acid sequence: CASIQTGVDTIYF.

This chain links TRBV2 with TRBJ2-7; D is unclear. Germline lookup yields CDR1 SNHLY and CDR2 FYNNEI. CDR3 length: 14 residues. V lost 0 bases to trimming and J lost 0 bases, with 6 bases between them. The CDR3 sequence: CASSEAVLSYEQYF. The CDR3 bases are TGTGCCAGCAGTGAAGCGGTACTCTCCTACGAGCAGTACTTC.

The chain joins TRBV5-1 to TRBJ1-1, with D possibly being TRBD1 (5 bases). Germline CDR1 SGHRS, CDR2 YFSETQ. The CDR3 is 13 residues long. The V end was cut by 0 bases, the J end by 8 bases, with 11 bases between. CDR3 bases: TGCGCCAGCAGCTTGGGGACACTTGGGGAAGCTTTCTTT. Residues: CASSLGTLGEAFF.

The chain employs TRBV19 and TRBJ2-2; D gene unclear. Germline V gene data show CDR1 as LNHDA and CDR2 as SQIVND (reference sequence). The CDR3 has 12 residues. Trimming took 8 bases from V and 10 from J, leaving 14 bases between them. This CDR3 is CASGEPGMELFF. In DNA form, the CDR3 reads TGTGCCAGTGGAGAACCGGGTATGGAGCTGTTTTTT.

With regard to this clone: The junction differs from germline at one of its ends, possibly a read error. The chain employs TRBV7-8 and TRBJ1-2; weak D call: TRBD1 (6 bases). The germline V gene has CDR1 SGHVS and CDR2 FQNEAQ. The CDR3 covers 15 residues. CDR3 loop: CASSQSGQSAYGYSF. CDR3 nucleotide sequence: TGTGCCAGCAGCCAATCAGGACAGTCTGCCTATGGCTACTCCTTC.